These 18 T cell receptor beta chains originate from one sample sequenced in a study of Graves' ophthalmopathy and Graves' hyperthyroidism. Investigators amplified TCR beta CDR3 regions from RNA transcripts. Scientists carried out first-round RT-PCR using HTBI primers and then a second-round multiplex PCR. TCRdb used MiXCR to reprocess the multiplex PCR reads, holding one entry per CDR3 protein. The sample includes 680,000 or so distinct CDR3 sequences, approximately 22% of them seen just once. What was sequenced was peripheral blood. The source is a woman aged 18-29 years with stable Graves' hyperthyroidism. Some clones in this sample may be carry-over from other donors' samples.

This clonotype was found many times. J is TRBJ1-5 and V is TRBV12-3 or TRBV12-4, with D tentatively TRBD1 (5 bases). The CDR3 length is 14 residues. The V and J ends lost 3 bases and 5 bases respectively, with 11 bases between them. CDR3 bases: TGTGCCAGCAGTTTCCGGGCGGGGGATCAGCCCCAGCATTTT. Protein sequence: CASSFRAGDQPQHF.

This chain links TRBV10-3 with TRBJ1-2; D is unclear. The length of the CDR3 is 16 residues. Per the germline V gene, CDR1 is ENHRY and CDR2 is SYGVKD. V gave up 3 bases and J gave up 4 bases, with 18 bases separating them. The CDR3 loop reads CAISEGYTAEGYGYTF. DNA for the CDR3: TGTGCCATCAGTGAAGGGTATACTGCCGAAGGCTATGGCTACACCTTC.

This clonotype was recorded at least ten times. A read error may account for a junction end that differs from germline. The chain carries TRBV6-5 and TRBJ1-5; D uncertain. The CDR3 runs to 13 residues. The V gene's germline CDR1 is MNHEY and CDR2 SVGAGI. Here the CDR3 reads CASSPQVDQPRHF. CDR3 DNA sequence: TGTGCCAGCAGTCCACAAGTAGATCAGCCCCGGCATTTT.

Many counts were recorded for this clonotype. The CDR3 region has the DNA TGCAGTGCCGACCGACAGCCCCAGCATTTT. Translation gives CSADRQPQHF. The V and J genes are TRBV20-1 and TRBJ1-5; D gene uncertain. The V end lost 6 bases, the J end lost 7 bases, and 7 bases lay between the germline ends. Germline V gene lookup returns CDR1 DFQATT and CDR2 SNEGSKA (reference sequence). The CDR3 has 10 residues.

This clonotype was seen at least ten times. The rearrangement uses TRBV18 and TRBJ2-5, with TRBD1 matching 7 bases. Germline V gene sequence: CDR1 KGHSH, CDR2 LQKENI. The CDR3 sequence is 15 residues long. The V segment lost 6 bases and the J segment 2 bases; nucleotides outside the gene matches: 9. In nucleotides, the CDR3 is TGTGCCAGCTCTCCCTCCGGGACAGAGCAAGAGACCCAGTACTTC. Amino acids: CASSPSGTEQETQYF.

In this sample, this clonotype turned up many times. The chain couples TRBV6-5 to TRBJ2-2; D is possibly TRBD1 or TRBD2 (5 bases each). The V and J ends lost 2 bases and 3 bases respectively, with 10 bases between them. The CDR3 covers 15 residues. CDR1 MNHEY and CDR2 SVGAGI come from the germline V gene. The CDR3 nucleotides read TGTGCCAGCAGTTACCGGGACGGATACACCGGGGAGCTGTTTTTT. Protein product: CASSYRDGYTGELFF.

The table lists this clonotype with many counts. The chain uses TRBV9 and TRBJ2-2; 11 bases are shared with TRBD2. CDR1 is SGDLS and CDR2 is YYNGEE in the germline V gene. The CDR3 is made up of 15 amino acids. Trimming removed 5 bases from V and 5 bases from J; junction bases left unmatched: 5. The chain's CDR3 is CASSLRTSGTGELFF. CDR3 nucleotide sequence: TGTGCCAGCAGTCTCCGGACTAGCGGGACCGGGGAGCTGTTTTTT.

Ten or more counts support this clonotype. This chain connects TRBV11-1 to TRBJ1-2; the D gene is possibly TRBD1 (6 bases). The CDR3 contains 17 residues. Per germline, CDR1 SGHAT and CDR2 FQDESV (reference sequence). V lost 5 bases, J lost 3 bases, and 22 bases lay in between. The DNA of the CDR3 is TGTGCCAGCAGCGTCGGTCTGGTGGACAGCCCTTACTATGGCTACACCTTC. Translation: CASSVGLVDSPYYGYTF.

This clonotype came up many times. V is TRBV4-1 and J is TRBJ1-5; D might be TRBD1 (5 bases). Trimming removed 6 bases at V and 0 bases at J, with 12 bases between. Per germline, CDR1 MGHRA and CDR2 YSYEKL. The CDR3 spans 15 residues. CDR3 in DNA: TGCGCCAGCAGGCCGACAGTAGCTAGCAATCAGCCCCAGCATTTT. Translated: CASRPTVASNQPQHF.

The chain recombines TRBV18 with TRBJ2-5, with 7 bases lining up with TRBD1. Trimming took 4 bases from V and 3 from J; bases not matched to a gene: 8. CDR3 length equals 15 residues. The germline V gene has CDR1 KGHSH and CDR2 LQKENI. The CDR3 bases are TGTGCCAGCTCACGAACAGGGGTGAACGAAGAGACCCAGTACTTC. Protein product: CASSRTGVNEETQYF.

V usage is TRBV18 and J usage is TRBJ1-2; D is possibly TRBD1 (5 bases). Trimming cost V 1 base and J 3 bases, with 9 bases left between them. Germline CDR1 and CDR2: KGHSH and LQKENI. The CDR3 loop spans 14 amino acids. The CDR3 DNA sequence: TGTGCCAGCTCACCACTTGAGACAGACTATGGCTACACCTTC. Encoded protein: CASSPLETDYGYTF.

This clonotype has at least ten counts. The chain is built from TRBV7-2 and TRBJ2-7; tentatively, D is TRBD2 (5 bases). In germline, CDR1 is SGHTA, CDR2 FQGNSA. The CDR3 loop spans 15 amino acids. V lost 1 base and J lost 5, with 15 bases in between. The CDR3 bases are TGTGCCAGCAGCTTAGGAGTTTCGGGGTCCGACGAGCAGTACTTC. Amino acids: CASSLGVSGSDEQYF.

This clonotype was counted ten times or more. This chain links TRBV29-1 with TRBJ1-1; D unclear. The CDR3 has 12 residues. Trimming stripped 3 bases from V and 5 bases from J, with 10 bases between. CDR1 is SQVTM and CDR2 is ANQGSEA in the germline V gene. The CDR3 region is CSVENGRTEAFF. Written as DNA, the CDR3 is TGCAGCGTTGAGAATGGGAGAACTGAAGCTTTCTTT.

The CDR3 protein is CASSYSNDGRGYTF. DNA for the CDR3: TGTGCCAGCAGTTACTCGAATGACGGTAGGGGCTACACCTTC. The V gene is TRBV6-5, the J gene TRBJ1-2; D remains ambiguous. Germline CDR1 MNHEY, CDR2 SVGAGI. This CDR3 spans 14 amino acids. V shed 0 bases and J shed 8 bases, with 13 bases lying between them.

This clonotype was recorded at least ten times. This chain joins TRBV30 and TRBJ2-7; D might be TRBD1 or TRBD2, each matching 6 bases. V lost 6 bases, J lost 5 bases, and 11 bases lay in between. The CDR3 has 11 residues. CDR1 is GTSNPN and CDR2 is SVGIG in the germline V gene (reference sequence). The CDR3: CACRGLDEQYF. The CDR3 nucleotides are TGTGCCTGCCGGGGGCTGGACGAGCAGTACTTC.

At least ten counts were recorded for this clonotype. The chain recombines TRBV29-1 with TRBJ1-1; no definite D call. Trimming pared 1 base from V and 0 bases from J, leaving 6 bases between. This CDR3 is 13 amino acids long. Germline assignment: CDR1 SQVTM and CDR2 ANQGSEA. DNA for the CDR3: TGCAGCGTTGAAGGGCGGATGAACACTGAAGCTTTCTTT. Protein sequence: CSVEGRMNTEAFF.

This clonotype was recorded at least ten times. V gene TRBV6-2 or TRBV6-3 combines with J gene TRBJ1-2, with D unclear. Germline lookup yields CDR1 MNHEY and CDR2 SVGEGT. Trimming took off 0 bases at V and 2 bases at J, with 19 bases between the two ends. This CDR3 is 18 amino acids long. The CDR3: CASSYSTRSSSLNYGYTF. The DNA for the CDR3 is TGTGCCAGCAGTTACTCGACAAGGTCTAGCTCCTTAAACTATGGCTACACCTTC.

J is TRBJ1-2 and V is TRBV6-2 or TRBV6-3, with D possibly being TRBD1 (5 bases). Germline CDR1 MNHEY, CDR2 SVGEGT. This CDR3 is 17 amino acids long. Deletions cut 2 bases from V and 4 bases from J, with 20 bases between. The chain's CDR3 is CASSYPVRGQLGYGYTF. Written as DNA, the CDR3 is TGTGCCAGCAGTTACCCCGTTCGAGGACAACTGGGCTATGGCTACACCTTC.